Listed here is a single T cell receptor (beta chain). The sample originates from a study of blood T cells in healthy people across ages. Study in general: Capture by template switching was about one barcoded beta molecule per two T cells.

A second PCR, run for roughly 7 to 11 cycles, used a sample-barcoded 5' primer plus a J-beta primer mix. Each single sample gave us at least 3 million CDR3-containing paired-end reads. TCRdb ran MiXCR on the 5' RACE reads and lists one entry per CDR3 protein. The table includes approximately 1.5 million distinct CDR3 sequences, about 35% detected once. Germline-derived CDR1 and CDR2 are SNHLY and FYNNEI. The CDR3 runs 14 residues. Trimming took 9 bases from V and 0 from J, leaving 11 bases between them. Each donor was a healthy Caucasian individual from Russia, aged 6 to 90. The receptor was derived from a woman between 25 and 40 years old in good health. The V and J genes are TRBV2 and TRBJ1-4; D gene ambiguous. The sample taken for sequencing was blood. The CDR3, as DNA: TGTGCCAGTAGACATGAAGCAACTAATGAAAAACTGTTTTTT. Protein product: CASRHEATNEKLFF.